These 11 T cell receptor beta chains were sequenced from one sample in a study of prognosis after radiotherapy for stage I lung cancer. By two-round multiplex PCR, the TCR beta CDR3 was amplified from genomic DNA. First-round PCR amplification was performed with primers specific to each TRBV and TRBJ gene. From the multiplex PCR reads, TCRdb called clonotypes with MiXCR, one entry per CDR3 protein. The table records 20,000 to 25,000 distinct CDR3 sequences, about 40% of them present only once. Sequenced here: PBMCs, sampled before or after stereotactic body radiation therapy (not recorded which). These receptors were obtained from a donor of 50 years or more with non-small cell lung cancer.

The chain employs TRBV6-2 or TRBV6-3 and TRBJ1-6; a weak D match, TRBD1 (5 bases). CDR3 length equals 16 residues. Germline lookup yields CDR1 MNHEY and CDR2 SVGEGT. Trimming pared 5 bases from V and 7 bases from J, leaving 18 bases between. As DNA, the CDR3 is TGTGCCAGCAGTGAAGGGGCAGGAGTTGGGAATTCACCCCTCCACTTT. As protein: CASSEGAGVGNSPLHF.

This clonotype was counted at least ten times. The V gene is TRBV19, the J gene TRBJ1-4, with a tentative D call TRBD1 (5 bases). Trimming removed 4 bases from V and 7 bases from J, with 13 bases in between. CDR1 LNHDA and CDR2 SQIVND come from the germline V gene (reference sequence). This CDR3 has 14 residues. DNA of the CDR3: TGTGCCAGTAGTACCCGGGGGGTAACTGAAAAACTGTTTTTT. It encodes CASSTRGVTEKLFF.

This clonotype has a count of ten or more. The chain couples TRBV15 to TRBJ2-5, with D tentatively TRBD1 (6 bases). CDR3 length: 14 residues. V was cut by 0 bases and J by 5 bases, with 10 bases left in between. CDR1 and CDR2 from the germline V gene are LNHNV and YYDKDF (reference sequence). CDR3 protein: CATSRDSTGETQYF. CDR3 nucleotides: TGTGCCACCAGCAGAGATAGTACAGGGGAGACCCAGTACTTC.

This chain links TRBV2 with TRBJ2-7, with 9 bases identical to TRBD2. Germline values: CDR1 SNHLY, CDR2 FYNNEI. This CDR3 is 13 amino acids long. Losses at the gene ends were 11 bases for V and 7 bases for J; bases not matched to a gene: 12. The CDR3 DNA reads as TGTGCCGTCAAACAGGGACTAGCACGGGAGCAGTACTTC. This codes for CAVKQGLAREQYF.

This clonotype was observed many times. The chain carries TRBV2 and TRBJ2-3, with unresolved D. The germline V gene has CDR1 SNHLY and CDR2 FYNNEI. CDR3 size: 16 residues. Trimming shortened V by 2 bases and J by 0 bases, and 12 bases separated the two germline ends. Here the CDR3 DNA reads TGTGCCAGCAGTGAATGGTCCTGGGAAAGCACAGATACGCAGTATTTT. This gives the protein CASSEWSWESTDTQYF.

Ten or more counts support this clonotype. The chain employs TRBV18 and TRBJ2-7; D is perhaps TRBD1 (6 bases). The V end was cut by 5 bases, the J end by 0 bases, with 11 bases between. CDR3 length: 14 residues. CDR1 is KGHSH, CDR2 LQKENI, per germline. In DNA form, the CDR3 reads TGTGCCAGCTCATCGTCGACAGGCTCCTACGAGCAGTACTTC. Translation gives CASSSSTGSYEQYF.

This chain uses TRBV6-1 with TRBJ2-7; weak D call: TRBD2 (5 bases). Trimming stripped 6 bases from V and 4 bases from J, with 10 bases between. This CDR3 is 12 amino acids long. CDR1 and CDR2 from the germline V gene are MNHNS and SASEGT. The CDR3 sequence is CASRTSGYEQYF. Here the CDR3 DNA reads TGTGCCAGCAGAACCTCGGGGTACGAGCAGTACTTC.

The J gene is TRBJ2-7, the V gene TRBV12-3 or TRBV12-4; D may be TRBD1 (5 bases). This CDR3 is 11 amino acids long. V was cut by 6 bases and J by 7 bases, with 10 bases left in between. The CDR3 DNA sequence: TGTGCCAGCAGCCTTAGGACAGAGCAGTACTTC. Its protein is CASSLRTEQYF.

This clonotype was seen repeatedly, ten times or more. Possible read error: a much larger clone is one base away. The chain employs TRBV11-2 and TRBJ2-7, with D perhaps being TRBD1 or TRBD2 (5 bases each). Trimming removed 3 bases from V and 3 bases from J, with 12 bases in between. CDR1 and CDR2 from the germline V gene are SGHAT and FQNNGV. The CDR3 totals 14 residues. The CDR3 sequence is CASSLGRRVYEQYF. DNA for the CDR3: TGTGCCAGCAGCTTGGGACGTAGGGTCTACGAGCAGTACTTC.

The table lists this clonotype with many counts. The chain employs TRBV14 and TRBJ2-7, with D unresolved. There are 15 residues in the CDR3. V lost 0 bases to trimming and J lost 7 bases, with 16 bases between them. Germline V CDR1 and CDR2: SGHDN, FVKESK. The CDR3 reads CASSQDPDLRLEQYF. In DNA, the CDR3 is TGTGCCAGCAGCCAAGATCCGGACCTGAGGTTGGAGCAGTACTTC. Combining the CDR3 with reference TRBV14 and TRBJ2-7 gives the whole variable domain EAGVTQFPSHSVIEKGQTVTLRCDPISGHDNLYWYRRVMGKEIKFLLHFVKESKQDESGMPNNRFLAERTGGTYSTLKVQPAELEDSGVYFCASSQDPDLRLEQYFGPGTRLTVT.

In this sample, this clonotype is medium-sized. The chain carries TRBV12-3 or TRBV12-4 and TRBJ2-7; D is uncertain. The CDR3 runs 13 residues. Trimming cost V 3 bases and J 7 bases, with 13 bases left between them. CDR3 nucleotides: TGTGCCAGCAGTTTTGTACTCCTTGGGGAGCAGTACTTC. This sequence encodes CASSFVLLGEQYF.